This TCR beta chain is drawn from a study of shared clonotypes between healthy human individuals. Study context: The cohort comprised a couple of women and a few men. Their ages spanned 18 to 49 years.

Genomic DNA (from each subset) was split evenly across several immunoSEQ plates. Clones were sequenced by immunoSEQ multiplex PCR, and TCRdb holds only the in-frame ones, with some missing. The data contain over 800,000 clones, roughly 92% of them seen just once; the ten biggest clones take up 24%. The CDR3 consists of 12 residues. With 11 bases removed from V and 0 bases from J, the gap between germline ends came to 8 bases. Germline V CDR1 and CDR2: MNHNS, SASEGT. CD45RO-negative cells were positively selected for CCR7, leaving out terminally differentiated effector memory CD45RA+ cells. The J gene is TRBJ2-1, the V gene TRBV6-1; D remains unclear. The sequence derives from a man aged 25-40 years in good health. Sequencing was performed on naive CD8+ T cells sorted from blood. The CDR3 region has the DNA TGTGCCGCCGGTAGCTCCTACAATGAGCAGTTCTTC. Amino acid sequence: CAAGSSYNEQFF.